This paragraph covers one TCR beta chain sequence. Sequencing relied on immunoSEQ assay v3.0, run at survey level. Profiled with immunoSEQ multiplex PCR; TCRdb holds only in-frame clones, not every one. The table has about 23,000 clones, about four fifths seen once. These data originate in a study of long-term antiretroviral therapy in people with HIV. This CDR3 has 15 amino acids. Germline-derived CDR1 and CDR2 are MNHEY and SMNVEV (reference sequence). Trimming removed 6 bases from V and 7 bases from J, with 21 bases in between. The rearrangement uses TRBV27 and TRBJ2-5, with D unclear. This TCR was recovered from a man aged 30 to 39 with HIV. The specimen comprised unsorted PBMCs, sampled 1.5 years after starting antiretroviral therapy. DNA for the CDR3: TGTGCCAGCAGAACGACTGGAGAAAGGGCGTGGACCCAGTACTTC. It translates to CASRTTGERAWTQYF.